The source of this TCR beta chain is a study of CD8 T cells in ankylosing spondylitis. Study results and caveats: Disease-linked clones were reportedly significantly enriched in matched ankylosing spondylitis synovial fluid. In ankylosing spondylitis blood, a motif of several highly homologous TCR beta variants appeared characteristic. Certain motif variants had earlier appeared in reactive arthritis synovial fluid and blood.

Looked up from germline, CDR1 is SGHRS and CDR2 is YFSETQ. The CDR3 extends over 16 amino acids. The V end was cut by 0 bases, the J end by 6 bases, with 15 bases between. Turning to this clonotype: What it binds is not known.

Libraries for TCR beta were made by quantitative 5'-RACE with molecular barcodes. From the 5' RACE reads, TCRdb called clonotypes with MiXCR, one entry per CDR3 protein. Counted here are approximately 300,000 distinct CDR3 sequences, around 18% occurring once; the ten biggest clones make up roughly 7.3%. The TCR comes from a male donor with ankylosing spondylitis or in good health (not recorded which). Sequenced input: blood, either unsorted or a sorted T cell fraction (not recorded which). J is TRBJ2-2 and V is TRBV5-1; D is perhaps TRBD1 (6 bases). Here the CDR3 reads CASSLGQHTGSGELFF. CDR3 coding DNA: TGCGCCAGCAGCTTGGGCCAGCATACAGGGTCCGGGGAGCTGTTTTTT.